This TCR beta chain was observed in a study of blood T cell repertoires in COVID-19. Germline-derived CDR1 and CDR2 are SGHRS and YFSETQ. The CDR3 loop spans 16 amino acids. The V end lost 0 bases, the J end lost 6 bases, and 13 bases lay between the germline ends. This table comes from immunoSEQ multiplex PCR, and its TCRdb copy is limited to in-frame clones, with some not included. The table includes about 180,000 clones, about 82% detected once. This rearrangement joins TRBV5-1 to TRBJ1-6; a weak D match, TRBD1 (6 bases). The receptor was isolated from a woman in her twenties or thirties who had recovered from COVID-19. Specimen: PBMCs or T cells enriched from blood (not recorded which). The CDR3 coding sequence is TGCGCCAGCAGCTTGGAGGGGGTTGCCTTTAATTCACCCCTCCACTTT. Amino acid sequence: CASSLEGVAFNSPLHF. The variable domain in full, with the rest retrieved from reference TRBV5-1 and TRBJ1-6, is KAGVTQTPRYLIKTRGQQVTLSCSPISGHRSVSWYQQTPGQGLQFLFEYFSETQRNKGNFPGRFSGRQFSNSRSEMNVSTLELGDSALYLCASSLEGVAFNSPLHFGNGTRLTVT.